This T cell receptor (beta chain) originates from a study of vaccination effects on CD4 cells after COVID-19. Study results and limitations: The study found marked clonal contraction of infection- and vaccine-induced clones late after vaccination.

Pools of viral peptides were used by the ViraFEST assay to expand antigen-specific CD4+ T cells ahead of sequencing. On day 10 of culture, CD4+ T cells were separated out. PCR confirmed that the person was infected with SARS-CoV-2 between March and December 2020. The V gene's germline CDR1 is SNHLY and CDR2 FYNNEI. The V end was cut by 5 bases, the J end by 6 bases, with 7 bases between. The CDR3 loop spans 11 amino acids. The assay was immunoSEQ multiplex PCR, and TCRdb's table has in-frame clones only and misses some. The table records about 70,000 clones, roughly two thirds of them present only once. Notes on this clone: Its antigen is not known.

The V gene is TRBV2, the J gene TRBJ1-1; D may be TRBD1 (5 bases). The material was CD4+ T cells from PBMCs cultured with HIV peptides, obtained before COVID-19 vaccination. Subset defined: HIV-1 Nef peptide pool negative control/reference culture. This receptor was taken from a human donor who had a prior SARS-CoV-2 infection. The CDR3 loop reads CASSYRSEAFF. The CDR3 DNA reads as TGTGCCAGCAGTTACAGGTCTGAAGCTTTCTTT.